A single sample is the source of the 31 T cell receptor beta chains below, sequenced in a study of T-cell reconstitution after alpha-beta-depleted transplantation in children. For TCRbeta, the library was prepared with unique molecular identifiers. TCRdb called the PCR reads again in MiXCR, with one record for every CDR3 protein. The sample has hundreds of thousands of distinct CDR3 sequences; 13% are singletons. This sample comprised PBMCs, mostly from graft donor cells, obtained 360 days after TCRalphabeta/CD19-depleted stem cell transplant. Receptors were obtained from a male patient under 18 who had a stem cell transplant for acute myeloid leukemia, so the T cells may come from the graft donor.

This clonotype was detected many times. The genes are TRBV28 and TRBJ1-1; D uncertain. Trimming took 6 bases from V and 0 from J, leaving 11 bases between them. Germline CDR1 is MDHEN and CDR2 is SYDVKM. CDR3 length equals 14 residues. CDR3 sequence reads: CASSSDGMNTEAFF. The CDR3 nucleotides read TGTGCCAGCAGCTCCGACGGGATGAACACTGAAGCTTTCTTT.

The genes are TRBV15 and TRBJ1-5; D is ambiguous. V was clipped by 0 bases and J by 2 bases, with 8 bases between them. This CDR3 contains 15 residues. The V gene's germline CDR1 is LNHNV and CDR2 YYDKDF (reference sequence). In DNA, the CDR3 is TGTGCCACCAGCAGAGATCTTGAGGGCAATCAGCCCCAGCATTTT. It specifies CATSRDLEGNQPQHF.

In this sample, this clonotype turned up a few times. Here the CDR3 reads CASSWGLFQFF. In DNA form, the CDR3 reads TGTGCCAGCAGTTGGGGACTTTTTCAGTTCTTC. V usage is TRBV27 and J usage is TRBJ2-1; D may be TRBD2 (6 bases). The V end was cut by 4 bases, the J end by 13 bases, with 11 bases between. This CDR3 has 11 residues. The V gene's germline CDR1 is MNHEY and CDR2 SMNVEV (reference sequence).

This clonotype rates as medium-sized. The chain has TRBV7-3 and TRBJ2-6; the D gene could be TRBD1 or TRBD2 (5 bases each). The V gene's germline CDR1 is SGHTA and CDR2 FQGTGA. Trimming shortened V by 10 bases and J by 0 bases, and 13 bases separated the two germline ends. The CDR3 contains 15 residues. The CDR3 sequence: CANMGTDSGANVLTF. DNA of the CDR3: TGTGCCAACATGGGGACGGACTCTGGGGCCAACGTCCTGACTTTC.

This clonotype turned up a few times. The rearrangement joins TRBV28 to TRBJ1-3, with D hard to call. Trimming pared 1 base from V and 0 bases from J, leaving 10 bases between. CDR1 is MDHEN and CDR2 is SYDVKM in the germline V gene. This CDR3 has 16 amino acids. CDR3 bases: TGTGCCAGCAGTTTATCTGTTGTGAGCTCTGGAAACACCATATATTTT. Its protein product is CASSLSVVSSGNTIYF. The full variable domain, rest sourced from reference TRBV28 and TRBJ1-3, is DVKVTQSSRYLVKRTGEKVFLECVQDMDHENMFWYRQDPGLGLRLIYFSYDVKMKEKGDIPEGYSVSREKKERFSLILESASTNQTSMYLCASSLSVVSSGNTIYFGEGSWLTVV.

This chain joins TRBV9 and TRBJ2-3; 9 positions agree with TRBD1. CDR3 size: 15 residues. V dropped 4 bases and J dropped 3; count of bases not matched to a gene: 6. Germline V gene data show CDR1 as SGDLS and CDR2 as YYNGEE. CDR3 bases: TGTGCCAGCAGCTTACAGGGGGCCGGGACAGATACGCAGTATTTT. Translated, it gives CASSLQGAGTDTQYF.

A few counts support this clonotype. The chain combines TRBV29-1 with TRBJ1-2, with D possibly being TRBD1 (6 bases). This CDR3 has 11 amino acids. Germline V gives CDR1 SQVTM, CDR2 ANQGSEA. V lost 7 bases, J lost 8 bases, and 14 bases lay in between. The CDR3 region is CSAASGEGYTF. DNA of the CDR3: TGCAGCGCCGCATCAGGGGAAGGCTACACCTTC.

This chain connects TRBV7-9 to TRBJ2-3; 12 bases are a match to TRBD2. The CDR3 has 16 residues. The J segment lost 6 bases and the V segment lost 5 bases, leaving 9 bases of the junction unmatched. Germline V lookup: CDR1 SEHNR, CDR2 FQNEAQ (reference sequence). CDR3 protein: CASSNLAGGPTDTQYF. The CDR3 DNA reads as TGTGCCAGCAGCAACCTAGCGGGAGGGCCTACCGATACGCAGTATTTT.

This clonotype was seen only a few times. This chain joins TRBV9 and TRBJ2-7; 9 bases fit TRBD2. The germline V gene encodes CDR1 SGDLS and CDR2 YYNGEE. The V segment lost 4 bases and the J segment 3 bases; nucleotides outside the gene matches: 8. The CDR3 contains 15 residues. CDR3 DNA sequence: TGTGCCAGCAGCCCCCGACTAGCGGACATCTACGAGCAGTACTTC. Translated: CASSPRLADIYEQYF.

This sequence joins TRBV5-4 and TRBJ2-7, with D possibly being TRBD1 (5 bases). CDR1 is SGHNT, CDR2 YYREEE, per germline (reference sequence). V gave up 2 bases and J gave up 4 bases, with 13 bases separating them. The CDR3 length is 14 residues. CDR3 loop: CASSFRGKGYEQYF. The CDR3 bases are TGTGCCAGCAGCTTTAGGGGAAAGGGGTACGAGCAGTACTTC.

This clonotype was recorded a few times. V and J are TRBV18 and TRBJ2-1; unclear D gene. V was shortened by 2 bases and J by 7 bases, with 15 bases between the two germline ends. Per germline, CDR1 KGHSH and CDR2 LQKENI. This CDR3 spans 15 amino acids. CDR3 bases: TGTGCCAGCTCACCAAGAGCCCAGGAGAGGAATGAGCAGTTCTTC. It encodes CASSPRAQERNEQFF.

This clonotype was seen a handful of times. This sequence joins TRBV29-1 and TRBJ2-7, with D tentatively TRBD1 or TRBD2 (5 bases each). Per the germline V gene, CDR1 is SQVTM and CDR2 is ANQGSEA. Trimming took 4 bases from V and 9 from J, leaving 25 bases between them. The CDR3 sequence is 15 residues long. CDR3 in amino acids: CSVGLRRDPRFGQYF. The CDR3, as DNA: TGCAGCGTTGGTCTGCGCCGGGACCCCAGGTTTGGGCAGTACTTC.

This chain joins TRBV7-2 and TRBJ2-1; the D is unclear. The CDR3 contains 13 residues. From germline, CDR1 is SGHTA and CDR2 FQGNSA. V gave up 5 bases and J gave up 9 bases, with 14 bases separating them. CDR3 DNA: TGTGCCAGCAGCCGAGCCCCAGCAGGTGAGCAGTTCTTC. Amino acids: CASSRAPAGEQFF.

The V gene is TRBV12-3 or TRBV12-4, the J gene TRBJ1-5; the match to TRBD1 covers 9 bases. This CDR3 has 15 residues. Germline trimming cut 5 bases from V and 4 bases from J; bases unmatched to any gene: 6. The CDR3 reads CASSRRTGANQPQHF. The CDR3 region has the DNA TGTGCCAGCAGTAGGAGGACAGGGGCTAATCAGCCCCAGCATTTT.

The table lists this clonotype with a few counts. The chain has TRBV30 and TRBJ1-2; no firm D call. This CDR3 comprises 13 residues. V was clipped by 7 bases and J by 4 bases, with 16 bases between them. Germline CDR1 GTSNPN, CDR2 SVGIG (reference sequence). The CDR3 DNA follows: TGTGCCTCGCATAGGAGGGAGCCCTATGGCTACACCTTC. Translating gives CASHRREPYGYTF.

In its sample, this clonotype was seen many times. The rearrangement links TRBV28 to TRBJ1-5; unclear D gene. Germline V CDR1 and CDR2: MDHEN, SYDVKM. Trimming removed 7 bases from V and 4 bases from J, with 14 bases in between. This CDR3 comprises 14 residues. The chain's CDR3 is CASINWLANQPQHF. The DNA for the CDR3 is TGTGCCAGCATTAATTGGTTGGCAAATCAGCCCCAGCATTTT.

This chain connects TRBV7-6 to TRBJ2-7; 13 bases agree with TRBD2. This CDR3 has 15 residues. Germline V gene lookup returns CDR1 SGHVS and CDR2 FNYEAQ. The V gene end was trimmed by 4 bases and the J gene end by 4 bases; junction bases not matched to a gene: 4. The CDR3: CASSSSTSGRYEQYF. CDR3 nucleotide sequence: TGTGCCAGCAGCTCTTCGACTAGCGGGAGGTACGAGCAGTACTTC. Filled out from reference TRBV7-6 and TRBJ2-7, the complete variable domain reads GAGVSQSPRYKVTKRGQDVALRCDPISGHVSLYWYRQALGQGPEFLTYFNYEAQQDKSGLPNDRFSAERPEGSISTLTIQRTEQRDSAMYRCASSSSTSGRYEQYFGPGTRLTVT.

This clonotype showed up many times. V gene TRBV12-3 or TRBV12-4 combines with J gene TRBJ2-5; D uncertain. V was cut by 5 bases and J by 2 bases, with 6 bases left in between. This CDR3 contains 12 residues. The CDR3 bases are TGTGCCAGCAGTCCTCGACAAGAGACCCAGTACTTC. Its translation: CASSPRQETQYF.

The chain links TRBV4-3 to TRBJ2-7; TRBD2 matches 11 bases. Germline V CDR1 and CDR2: LGHNA, YSLEER. J lost 0 bases, V lost 0 bases, and 4 bases had no gene match. The CDR3 runs to 17 residues. The CDR3 is CASSQDGTSGPSYEQYF. Written as DNA, the CDR3 is TGCGCCAGCAGCCAAGATGGGACTAGCGGTCCCTCCTACGAGCAGTACTTC.

This clonotype occurred many times. The chain combines TRBV7-6 with TRBJ2-7; 13 bases map to TRBD2. Trimming took 8 bases from V and 6 from J; bases not matched to a gene: 10. CDR1 is SGHVS and CDR2 is FNYEAQ in the germline V gene. The CDR3 loop spans 15 amino acids. Here the CDR3 DNA reads TGTGCCAGCTCCTTACTAGCGGGAGGGTTAGGCGAGCAGTACTTC. Its translation is CASSLLAGGLGEQYF. Together with reference TRBV7-6 and TRBJ2-7, the CDR3 gives the full variable domain: GAGVSQSPRYKVTKRGQDVALRCDPISGHVSLYWYRQALGQGPEFLTYFNYEAQQDKSGLPNDRFSAERPEGSISTLTIQRTEQRDSAMYRCASSLLAGGLGEQYFGPGTRLTVT.

The V and J genes are TRBV3-1 and TRBJ2-1, with 10 nucleotides matching TRBD2. The CDR3 is made up of 17 amino acids. Germline V CDR1 and CDR2: LGHDT, YNNKEL (reference sequence). V gave up 6 bases and J gave up 4 bases; unmatched junction bases: 12. The CDR3 reads CASSYAIGLAVYNEQFF. The CDR3 nucleotides read TGTGCCAGCAGTTATGCAATCGGACTAGCGGTTTACAATGAGCAGTTCTTC.

The chain uses TRBV7-3 and TRBJ2-3, with D perhaps being TRBD1 or TRBD2 (5 bases each). From germline, CDR1 is SGHTA and CDR2 FQGTGA. Trimming cost V 5 bases and J 1 base, with 13 bases left between them. CDR3 length: 15 amino acids. CDR3 coding DNA: TGTGCCAGCAGCCTGCACCAGGGACGCACAGATACGCAGTATTTT. Its protein is CASSLHQGRTDTQYF.

The chain joins TRBV20-1 to TRBJ2-7; D possibly corresponds to TRBD2 (6 bases). Germline CDR1 reads DFQATT; CDR2 reads SNEGSKA (reference sequence). CDR3 size: 16 residues. The V end was cut by 2 bases, the J end by 9 bases, with 26 bases between. The CDR3 region is CSARLRRREDSRGQYF. The CDR3, as DNA: TGCAGTGCTAGACTCCGAAGGCGGGAAGACTCAAGGGGGCAGTACTTC.

This clonotype was seen a handful of times. This chain uses TRBV20-1 with TRBJ2-3, with TRBD2 identical over 9 bases. With V trimmed by 4 bases and J by 5 bases, 7 bases remained unmatched. Looked up from germline, CDR1 is DFQATT and CDR2 is SNEGSKA (reference sequence). CDR3 size: 14 residues. The CDR3 DNA reads TGCAGTGCTACCGGAGCGGGAGGTGGAGATACGCAGTATTTT. Protein: CSATGAGGGDTQYF.

At least ten counts were recorded for this clonotype. The V call is TRBV6-6, the J call TRBJ2-5; no definite D call. This CDR3 spans 11 amino acids. The ends were cut back, 6 bases at V and 4 bases at J, with 6 bases in the middle. Looked up from germline, CDR1 is MNHNY and CDR2 is SVGAGI (reference sequence). In DNA, the CDR3 is TGTGCCAGCAGCTACGTAGAGACCCAGTACTTC. Amino acid sequence: CASSYVETQYF.

By frequency in the sample, this clonotype is medium-sized (0.01 to 0.1%). This chain links TRBV6-5 with TRBJ2-7; 7 nucleotides agree with TRBD1. Germline CDR1 is MNHEY and CDR2 is SVGAGI. CDR3 length equals 14 residues. The trim removed 4 bases at V and 0 bases at J, leaving 3 bases unmatched. This CDR3 reads CASSSGDSSYEQYF. Here the CDR3 DNA reads TGTGCCAGCAGTTCCGGGGACAGCTCCTACGAGCAGTACTTC.

This clonotype was seen more than once but under ten times. V is TRBV12-3 or TRBV12-4 and J is TRBJ2-7; a possible D gene is TRBD2 (5 bases). The ends were cut back, 5 bases at V and 5 bases at J, with 16 bases in the middle. This CDR3 is 14 amino acids long. CDR3 region: CASSPGVAMNEQYF. DNA for the CDR3: TGTGCCAGCAGTCCCGGGGTAGCGATGAACGAGCAGTACTTC.

This clonotype has at least ten counts. A junction end diverges from the germline sequence, so it may reflect a read error. The V gene is TRBV7-7, the J gene TRBJ2-5; 9 bases map to TRBD1. This CDR3 is 15 amino acids long. CDR1 and CDR2 (germline): SSHAT, FNYEAQ (reference sequence). Written as DNA, the CDR3 is TGTGCTAGCAGCTTTGGGACAGGGCGCCAAGAGACCCAGTACTTC. Translating it yields CASSFGTGRQETQYF. Based on the CDR3 plus reference TRBV7-7 and TRBJ2-5, the full variable domain is GAGVSQSPRYKVTKRGQDVTLRCDPISSHATLYWYQQALGQGPEFLTYFNYEAQPDKSGLPSDRFSAERPEGSISTLTIQRTEQRDSAMYRCASSFGTGRQETQYFGPGTRLLVL.

This clonotype has only a few counts. The chain couples TRBV4-2 to TRBJ2-5; D perhaps matches TRBD2 (5 bases). This CDR3 spans 16 amino acids. Germline V gene sequence: CDR1 LGHNA, CDR2 YNFKEQ. The V end was cut by 0 bases, the J end by 3 bases, with 14 bases between. The CDR3, as DNA: TGTGCCAGCAGCCAAGATCTTAACGGGATTGAAGAGACCCAGTACTTC. It translates to CASSQDLNGIEETQYF.

This clonotype was seen a few times. The chain has TRBV28 and TRBJ1-4, with 7 nucleotides matching TRBD1. The length of the CDR3 is 16 residues. CDR1 is MDHEN and CDR2 is SYDVKM in the germline V gene. Losses at the gene ends were 2 bases for V and 6 bases for J; bases not matched to a gene: 9. The CDR3 region has the DNA TGTGCCAGCAGTTTAGGGGTACAGGGGAAGCATGAAAAACTGTTTTTT. As protein: CASSLGVQGKHEKLFF.

This clonotype was detected a few times. The chain links TRBV2 to TRBJ2-2; D remains unclear. CDR1 and CDR2 from the germline V gene are SNHLY and FYNNEI. Trimming pared 7 bases from V and 0 bases from J, leaving 15 bases between. The CDR3 sequence is 16 residues long. The CDR3 loop reads CASTLRRGANTGELFF. CDR3 nucleotide sequence: TGTGCCAGCACTCTGAGGCGAGGCGCGAACACCGGGGAGCTGTTTTTT.